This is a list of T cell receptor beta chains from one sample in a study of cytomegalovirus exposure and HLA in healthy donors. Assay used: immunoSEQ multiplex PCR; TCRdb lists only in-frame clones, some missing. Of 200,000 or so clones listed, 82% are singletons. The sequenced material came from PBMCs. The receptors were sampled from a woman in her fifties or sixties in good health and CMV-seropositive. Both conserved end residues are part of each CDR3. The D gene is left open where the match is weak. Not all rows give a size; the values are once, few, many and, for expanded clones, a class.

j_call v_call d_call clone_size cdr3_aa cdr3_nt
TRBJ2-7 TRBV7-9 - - CSSSSPGVGEQYF TGTTCCAGCAGCTCCCCGGGGGTCGGCGAGCAGTACTTC
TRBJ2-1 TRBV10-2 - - CASSTTGFEQFF TGCGCCAGCAGTACTACAGGGTTTGAGCAGTTCTTC
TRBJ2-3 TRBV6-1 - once CASSEPPFTDTQYF TGTGCCAGCAGTGAACCCCCATTCACAGATACGCAGTATTTT
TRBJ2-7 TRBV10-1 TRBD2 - CASSELRGALTYEQYF TGCGCCAGCAGTGAGTTGCGGGGGGCCCTCACCTACGAGCAGTACTTC
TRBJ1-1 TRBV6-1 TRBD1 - CASSEASGGNTEAFF TGTGCCAGCAGTGAAGCCTCAGGGGGCAACACTGAAGCTTTCTTT
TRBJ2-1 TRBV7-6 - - CASSPGIGSYNEQFF TGTGCCAGCAGCCCAGGAATCGGATCCTACAATGAGCAGTTCTTC
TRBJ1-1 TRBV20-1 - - CSARLDTEAFF TGCAGTGCTAGACTCGACACTGAAGCTTTCTTT
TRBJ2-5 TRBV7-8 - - CASSFDRKGILRGETQYF TGTGCCAGCAGCTTCGACAGGAAAGGGATTCTACGTGGGGAGACCCAGTACTTC
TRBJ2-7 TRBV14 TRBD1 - CASRSGTDSYEQYF TGTGCCAGCAGATCAGGGACAGACTCCTACGAGCAGTACTTC
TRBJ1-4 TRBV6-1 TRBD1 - CASSPGQGGEKLFF TGTGCCAGCAGCCCCGGACAGGGGGGTGAAAAACTGTTTTTT
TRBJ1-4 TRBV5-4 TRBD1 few CASSLAGTGPEKLFF TGTGCCAGCAGCTTGGCCGGGACAGGGCCTGAAAAACTGTTTTTT
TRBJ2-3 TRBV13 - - CASSLGPGTDTQYF TGTGCCAGCAGCTTAGGCCCAGGGACAGATACGCAGTATTTT
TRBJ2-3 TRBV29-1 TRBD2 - CSDVLAGGSDTQYF TGCAGCGACGTACTAGCGGGAGGATCAGATACGCAGTATTTT
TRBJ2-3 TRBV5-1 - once CASSYSSSGQGDTQYF TGCGCCAGCAGCTACAGCTCTAGCGGCCAGGGGGATACGCAGTATTTT
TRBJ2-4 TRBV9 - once CATNQGGRAKNIQYF TGTGCCACCAATCAGGGTGGTCGAGCCAAAAACATTCAGTACTTC
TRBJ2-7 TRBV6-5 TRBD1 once CASSPAGTGDEQYF TGTGCCAGCAGCCCCGCGGGGACAGGGGACGAGCAGTACTTC
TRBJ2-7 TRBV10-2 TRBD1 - CASRVGDRGNEQYF TGCGCCAGCAGGGTCGGGGACAGGGGGAACGAGCAGTACTTC
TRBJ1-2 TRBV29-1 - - CSVEAYRDPIGYTF TGCAGCGTTGAAGCTTACAGGGACCCTATAGGGTACACCTTC
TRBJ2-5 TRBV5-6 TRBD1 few CASRGGGGSEETQYF TGTGCCAGCAGAGGGGGCGGAGGATCGGAAGAGACCCAGTACTTC
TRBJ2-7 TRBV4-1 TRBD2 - CASSPGEGRRVHEQYF TGCGCCAGCAGCCCCGGGGAGGGGAGGCGAGTCCACGAGCAGTACTTC
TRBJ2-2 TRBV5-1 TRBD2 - CASSPGLAGENTGELFF TGCGCCAGCAGCCCTGGACTAGCGGGGGAAAACACCGGGGAGCTGTTTTTT
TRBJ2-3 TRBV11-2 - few CASSLVFTDTQYF TGTGCCAGCAGCTTAGTATTCACAGATACGCAGTATTTT
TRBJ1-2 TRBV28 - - CASKKQGGSLGGYTF TGTGCCAGCAAAAAGCAGGGTGGATCCCTGGGCGGCTACACCTTC
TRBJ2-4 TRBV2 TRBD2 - CASSGGGPRKNIQYF TGTGCCAGCAGTGGGGGGGGTCCGCGTAAAAACATTCAGTACTTC
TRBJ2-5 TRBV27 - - CASSLSPSQETQYF TGTGCCAGCAGTTTATCGCCCAGTCAAGAGACCCAGTACTTC
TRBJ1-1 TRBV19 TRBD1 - CASWDRGLMNTEAFF TGTGCCAGCTGGGACAGGGGGCTTATGAACACTGAAGCTTTCTTT
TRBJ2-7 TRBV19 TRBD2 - CASSPRTSGYEQYF TGTGCCAGTAGTCCCCGGACTAGCGGCTACGAGCAGTACTTC
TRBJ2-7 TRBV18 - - CASSDSPTYEQYF TGTGCCAGCTCAGACTCCCCGACCTACGAGCAGTACTTC
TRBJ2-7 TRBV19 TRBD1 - CASSTAGGTYEQYF TGTGCCAGTTCGACGGCAGGGGGCACCTACGAGCAGTACTTC
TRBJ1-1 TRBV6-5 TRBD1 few CASSYSKTGRLTEAFF TGTGCCAGCAGTTACTCAAAGACAGGGCGTTTGACTGAAGCTTTCTTT
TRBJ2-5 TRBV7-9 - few CASSFDSQETQYF TGTGCCAGCAGCTTCGACAGCCAAGAGACCCAGTACTTC
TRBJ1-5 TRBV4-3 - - CASSQDRGYQPQHF TGCGCCAGCAGCCAAGACAGGGGATATCAGCCCCAGCATTTT
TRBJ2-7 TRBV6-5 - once CASSLQGQTEQYF TGTGCCAGCAGCCTTCAAGGACAGACAGAGCAGTACTTC
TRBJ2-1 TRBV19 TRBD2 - CASMDGGTSGRVNEQFF TGTGCCAGTATGGATGGGGGGACTAGCGGGAGGGTAAATGAGCAGTTCTTC
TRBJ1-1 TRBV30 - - CAWSVAGEAFF TGTGCCTGGAGTGTTGCAGGGGAAGCTTTCTTT
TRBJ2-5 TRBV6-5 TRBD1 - CASSRYSGGGETQYF TGTGCCAGCAGCCGGTACTCAGGGGGCGGAGAGACCCAGTACTTC
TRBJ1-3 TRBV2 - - CASSDGVSGNTIYF TGTGCCAGCAGTGACGGGGTTTCTGGAAACACCATATATTTT
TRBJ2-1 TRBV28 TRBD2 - CASSLYRLAGADNEQFF TGTGCCAGCAGTTTATACCGACTAGCGGGAGCGGACAATGAGCAGTTCTTC
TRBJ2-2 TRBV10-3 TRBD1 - CAIRPGTETGELFF TGTGCCATCAGGCCCGGGACAGAAACCGGGGAGCTGTTTTTT
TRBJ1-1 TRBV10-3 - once CAISDLLNTEAFF TGTGCCATCAGTGATTTACTAAACACTGAAGCTTTCTTT
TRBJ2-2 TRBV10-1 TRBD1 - CASSLQGAAGELFF TGCGCCAGCAGTCTGCAGGGGGCCGCCGGGGAGCTGTTTTTT
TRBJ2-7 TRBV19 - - CASRGGQAGDEQYF TGTGCCAGTAGGGGGGGGCAGGCAGGCGACGAGCAGTACTTC
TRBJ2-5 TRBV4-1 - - CASSQAGGRKYF TGCGCCAGCAGCCAAGCCGGGGGAAGAAAGTACTTC
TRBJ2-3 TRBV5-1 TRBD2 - CASSTGTSGLTDTQYF TGCGCCAGCAGCACCGGGACTAGCGGGCTCACAGATACGCAGTATTTT
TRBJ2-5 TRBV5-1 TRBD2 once CASSQLTSGEETQYF TGCGCCAGCAGCCAGTTAACTAGCGGGGAAGAGACCCAGTACTTC
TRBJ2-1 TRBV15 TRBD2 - CATGGLAGDNEQFF TGTGCCACCGGGGGACTAGCGGGCGACAATGAGCAGTTCTTC
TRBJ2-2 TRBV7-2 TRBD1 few CASSLVSQGHTGELFF TGTGCCAGCAGCTTAGTATCACAGGGGCACACCGGGGAGCTGTTTTTT
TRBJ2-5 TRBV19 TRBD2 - CASSPGTKETQYF TGTGCCAGTAGTCCTGGGACTAAAGAGACCCAGTACTTC
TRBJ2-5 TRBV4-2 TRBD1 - CASSQARGQGETQYF TGTGCCAGCAGCCAAGCCAGGGGGCAAGGGGAGACCCAGTACTTC
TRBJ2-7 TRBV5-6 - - CASSLVSSGIYEQYF TGTGCCAGCAGCTTGGTAAGTAGCGGAATCTACGAGCAGTACTTC
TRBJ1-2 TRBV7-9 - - CASSLASGNNYGYTF TGTGCCAGCAGCTTAGCGTCGGGGAATAACTATGGCTACACCTTC
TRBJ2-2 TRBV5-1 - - CASSLGQTGELFF TGCGCCAGCAGCTTGGGACAGACCGGGGAGCTGTTTTTT